This T cell receptor beta chain was obtained from a study of blood T cell repertoires in COVID-19. Study at large: T cells, B-cell-depleted T cells, or PBMCs supplied cDNA or gDNA.

V was clipped by 1 base and J by 2 bases, with 9 bases between them. Germline CDR1 is LNHDA and CDR2 is SQIVND (reference sequence). This CDR3 has 14 amino acids. On this clone: Other DNA sequences in this sample translate to the same CDR3.

Sequenced by immunoSEQ multiplex PCR; TCRdb stores in-frame clones only, minus some. The table records under 140,000 clones, approximately 70% of them present only once. The chain links TRBV19 to TRBJ2-7; maybe TRBD1 (6 bases). The sequence derives from a woman aged 55-70 years with acute or convalescent COVID-19. Sequenced input: peripheral blood. CDR3: CASSIGTGTYEQYF. Here the CDR3 DNA reads TGTGCCAGTAGTATAGGCACAGGGACCTACGAGCAGTACTTC.